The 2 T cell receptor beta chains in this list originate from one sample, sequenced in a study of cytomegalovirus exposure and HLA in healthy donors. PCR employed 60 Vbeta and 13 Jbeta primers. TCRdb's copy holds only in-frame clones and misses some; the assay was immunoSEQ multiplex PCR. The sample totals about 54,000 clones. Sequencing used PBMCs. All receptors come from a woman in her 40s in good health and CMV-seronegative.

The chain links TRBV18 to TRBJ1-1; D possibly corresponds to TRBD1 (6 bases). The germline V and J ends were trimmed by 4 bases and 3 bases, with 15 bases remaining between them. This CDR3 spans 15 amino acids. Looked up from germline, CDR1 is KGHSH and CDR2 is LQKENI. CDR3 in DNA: TGTGCCAGCTCACTCGGGGGGGCGGCGGACACTGAAGCTTTCTTT. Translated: CASSLGGAADTEAFF.

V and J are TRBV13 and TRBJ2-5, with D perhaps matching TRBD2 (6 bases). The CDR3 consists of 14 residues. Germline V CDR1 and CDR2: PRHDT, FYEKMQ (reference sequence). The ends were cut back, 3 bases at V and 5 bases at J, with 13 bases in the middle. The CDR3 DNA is TGTGCCAGCAGCTTTCAAGGGACTGGGGAGACCCAGTACTTC. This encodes CASSFQGTGETQYF.